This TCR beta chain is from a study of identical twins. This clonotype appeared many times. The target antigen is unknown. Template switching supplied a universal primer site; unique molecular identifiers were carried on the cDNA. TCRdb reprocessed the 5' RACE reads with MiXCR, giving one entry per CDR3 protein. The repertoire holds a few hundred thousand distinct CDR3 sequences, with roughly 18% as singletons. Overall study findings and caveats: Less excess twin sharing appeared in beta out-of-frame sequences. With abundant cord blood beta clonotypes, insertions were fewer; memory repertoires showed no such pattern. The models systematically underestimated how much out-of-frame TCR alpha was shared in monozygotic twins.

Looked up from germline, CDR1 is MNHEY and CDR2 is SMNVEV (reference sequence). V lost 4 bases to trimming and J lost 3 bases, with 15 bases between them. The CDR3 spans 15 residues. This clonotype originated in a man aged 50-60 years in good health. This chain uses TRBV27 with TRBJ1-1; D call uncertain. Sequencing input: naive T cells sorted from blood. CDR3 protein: CASSYGRAWDTEAFF. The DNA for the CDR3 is TGTGCCAGCAGTTACGGGAGGGCCTGGGACACTGAAGCTTTCTTT.